The T cell receptor beta chain described here comes from a study of tumor-infiltrating lymphocytes in primary liver carcinoma. On this clonotype itself: No conserved phenylalanine or tryptophan is present at the end of the CDR3, so a read error is the likely explanation.

Without any cell sorting, roughly 20-32 mg of bulk tissue yielded co-extracted RNA and DNA. Every tumor contributed samples taken at five separate regions. From approximately 0.5 ug of total RNA, TCR beta-specific cDNA was reverse-transcribed using a constant-region primer. Slightly modified ARM-PCR with three nested multiplex PCR rounds yielded TCR beta libraries. Each of the first two PCR rounds ran approximately 10 cycles with TRBV1-TRBV30 forward and C-beta reverse primers. TCRdb redid the calling of the multiplex PCR reads with MiXCR, one entry per CDR3 protein. Among about 54,000 distinct CDR3 sequences listed, about 73% were seen once. The germline V gene encodes CDR1 LGHNA and CDR2 YNFKEQ. The CDR3 has 14 residues.

The sample comprised liver tumor tissue from sampling region 2. Indicated subset: tumor region T2, inferior pole. The J gene is TRBJ2-3, the V gene TRBV4-2, with D uncertain. This TCR derives from a man aged 40-49 years with primary liver carcinoma and hepatitis B virus infection. The CDR3 nucleotides read TGTGCCGGCAGCAATTCCTTCGGCACAGATACGCAGTATTAT. It yields the protein CAGSNSFGTDTQYY.